This TCR beta chain is from a study of cytomegalovirus exposure and HLA in healthy donors. Regarding the study as a whole: The classifier, whose performance was assessed in both the original and validation cohorts, reportedly diagnosed cytomegalovirus status with high specificity and sensitivity. Listed as cytomegalovirus-associated were 150 to 200 TCR beta chains. Most TCR sequences were seen very rarely across donors, but some public TCRs occurred in many.

The method was immunoSEQ multiplex PCR; TCRdb's version includes in-frame clones alone and lacks a portion of them. The sample contains roughly 150,000 clones, 70% to 90% of which appear only once. The donors were members of the validation cohort comprising approximately 110 subjects, separate from the roughly 670-subject first cohort. The CDR3 runs 15 residues. V was pared by 1 base and J by 7 bases, with 16 bases between. Germline V CDR1 and CDR2: SGHTA, FQGNSA. On this clone: The antigen is not known.

The rearrangement joins TRBV7-2 to TRBJ1-2; D is perhaps TRBD1 (6 bases). The sample was PBMCs. The source of this sequence is a man younger than 35 in good health and CMV-seronegative. CDR3 sequence reads: CASSLGPPGGLGYTF. The CDR3 DNA reads TGTGCCAGCAGCTTAGGGCCTCCGGGGGGGCTTGGCTACACCTTC.